The rows below give T cell receptor beta chains drawn from one sample of a study of blood T cell repertoires in COVID-19. Libraries were prepared by immunoSEQ multiplex PCR; TCRdb keeps only in-frame clonotypes and omits some of them. The sample carries 210,000 or so clones, 80% to 90% recorded once. Sequencing used PBMCs or T cells enriched from blood (not recorded which). The receptors shown here come from a woman aged 50 to 65 in a cohort exposed to, infected with or recovered from COVID-19 (not recorded which). Both conserved end residues are part of each CDR3. The order of the fields is V gene, J gene, D gene, clone size, CDR3 DNA, CDR3 protein. A D gene is named only where the DNA matches it firmly. Size is stated for part of the rows, as once, few or many counts, or as a class when the clone is expanded.

TRBV18,TRBJ1-2,TRBD1,.,TGTGCCAGCTCACCTATACCGGGACAGGGGGCGACTGGCTATGGCTACACCTTC,CASSPIPGQGATGYGYTF
TRBV4-1,TRBJ1-2,.,once,TGCGCCAGCAGCCAAGATTCCAGGTCAGGGGCTAACTATGGCTACACCTTC,CASSQDSRSGANYGYTF
TRBV15,TRBJ2-1,TRBD1,once,TGTGCCACCAGGGGACAGGGGCCTGAGCAGTTCTTC,CATRGQGPEQFF
TRBV28,TRBJ2-5,TRBD2,.,TGTGCCAGCAGCCCTCGTGGCGGGGGGGTACAAGAGACCCAGTACTTC,CASSPRGGGVQETQYF
TRBV28,TRBJ2-1,TRBD2,.,TGTGCCAGTGTAGTGGGGGGGAGCTCCTACAATGAGCAGTTCTTC,CASVVGGSSYNEQFF
TRBV24-1,TRBJ2-2,TRBD1,once,TGTGCCACCAGTTCTTCGGACAGGGATTCGGTTCGTCTGTTTTTT,CATSSSDRDSVRLFF
TRBV27,TRBJ1-1,TRBD1,.,TGTGCCAGCAGTCCAGGGACAGGGGGCACTGAAGCTTTCTTT,CASSPGTGGTEAFF
TRBV7-2,TRBJ2-5,TRBD1,.,TGTGCCAGCAGCGGGGACAGGGGGCCGGAAGAGACCCAGTACTTC,CASSGDRGPEETQYF
TRBV28,TRBJ2-3,.,.,TGTGCCAGCAGACAGTTTGGCGCAGATACGCAGTATTTT,CASRQFGADTQYF
TRBV10-3,TRBJ1-3,.,few,TGTGCCATCAGTGAGTCCGCCAACAGGGCTACTGGAAACACCATATATTTT,CAISESANRATGNTIYF
TRBV7-9,TRBJ2-4,.,.,TGTGCCAGCAGCCCCCAGCAAGAGGGAGGAAGCATTCAGTACTTC,CASSPQQEGGSIQYF
TRBV12-3/TRBV12-4,TRBJ1-6,.,.,TGTGCCAGCAGTTTTCATGCAGGTTCACCCCTCCACTTT,CASSFHAGSPLHF
TRBV4-3,TRBJ2-3,.,many,TGCGCCAGCAGCCAAGATTACCAGAGCACAGATACGCAGTATTTT,CASSQDYQSTDTQYF
TRBV18,TRBJ1-6,.,.,TGTGCCAGCTCACCGGGGCAGTCTTATAATTCACCCCTCCACTTT,CASSPGQSYNSPLHF
TRBV6-2/TRBV6-3,TRBJ1-1,.,.,TGTGCCAGCAGTTACGGGCCCACTGAAGCTTTCTTT,CASSYGPTEAFF
TRBV3-1/TRBV3-2,TRBJ1-2,.,.,TGTGCCAGCACCGACACGGGGGGGAACTATGGCTACACCTTC,CASTDTGGNYGYTF
TRBV15,TRBJ2-1,TRBD2,.,TGTGCCACCAGCAGAGGACTAGCGGGGGGAAACAATGAGCAGTTCTTC,CATSRGLAGGNNEQFF
TRBV15,TRBJ1-6,.,.,TGTGCCACCAGCAGAGAGCGGCAGGGGTGGACTTCACCCCTCCACTTT,CATSRERQGWTSPLHF
TRBV4-1,TRBJ1-2,.,.,TGCGCCAGCAGCCAAGAGGTGACAGTCTCTTCTTTCCGCGGCTACACCTTC,CASSQEVTVSSFRGYTF
TRBV7-8,TRBJ1-3,.,.,TGTGCCAGCAGCTTAATGGGCCGTACAAGCTCTGGAAACACCATATATTTT,CASSLMGRTSSGNTIYF
TRBV12-3/TRBV12-4,TRBJ1-1,.,.,TGTGCCAGCAGTACCTCGACAGGTGAAGCTTTCTTT,CASSTSTGEAFF